The 6 T cell receptor beta chains reported below all come from one sample, sequenced in a study of T-cell reconstitution after alpha-beta-depleted transplantation in children. Unique molecular identifiers featured in how the TCRbeta library was prepared. TCRdb reanalysed the PCR reads using MiXCR and keeps one entry per CDR3 protein. The sample yields around 200,000 distinct CDR3 sequences, around 10% seen once. Specimen: PBMCs from the stem cell graft donor, collected from the stem cell graft. All receptors derive from a human donor who donated a stem cell graft to a child with acute lymphoblastic leukemia.

This clonotype was recorded at least ten times. V usage is TRBV27 and J usage is TRBJ2-7; 9 bases agree with TRBD1. The CDR3 loop spans 12 amino acids. In germline, CDR1 is MNHEY, CDR2 SMNVEV (reference sequence). V dropped 5 bases and J dropped 6; count of bases not matched to a gene: 2. The CDR3 coding sequence is TGTGCCAGCAGTGGGACAGGGCTCGAGCAGTACTTC. This encodes CASSGTGLEQYF.

In its sample, this clonotype was seen a few times. The V call is TRBV7-9, the J call TRBJ2-2; weak D call: TRBD2 (5 bases). CDR1 is SEHNR and CDR2 is FQNEAQ in the germline V gene (reference sequence). The ends were cut back, 4 bases at V and 7 bases at J, with 25 bases in the middle. The CDR3 length is 18 residues. The CDR3 loop is CASSSGGRGPNMGGELFF. Written as DNA, the CDR3 is TGTGCCAGCAGCTCAGGAGGACGCGGCCCGAATATGGGCGGGGAGCTGTTTTTT.

V is TRBV20-1 and J is TRBJ1-2; 8 bases match TRBD1. The CDR3 is 17 residues long. Per germline, CDR1 DFQATT and CDR2 SNEGSKA (reference sequence). Trimming cost V 3 bases and J 2 bases; bases outside gene matches: 14. The CDR3 DNA follows: TGCAGTGCTAGCCTGGGGACCGGACAGGGCTTGAACTATGGCTACACCTTC. Amino acids: CSASLGTGQGLNYGYTF.

The DNA of the CDR3 is TGTGCCAGCAGCTTGAACAGGGGTCATATCACAGATACGCAGTATTTT. This sequence encodes CASSLNRGHITDTQYF. This rearrangement joins TRBV11-2 to TRBJ2-3; 7 nucleotides match TRBD1. Germline V gene data show CDR1 as SGHAT and CDR2 as FQNNGV. CDR3 size: 16 residues. V lost 3 bases and J lost 2; bases outside the gene matches: 8.

The V call is TRBV12-3 or TRBV12-4, the J call TRBJ2-5, with D possibly called TRBD1 or TRBD2 (6 bases each). V lost 8 bases and J 2 bases, leaving 15 bases between the germline ends. The length of the CDR3 is 14 residues. The CDR3 coding sequence is TGTGCCAGCGCGGGGCAGGGGAGTCAAGAGACCCAGTACTTC. This encodes CASAGQGSQETQYF.

The V call is TRBV5-1, the J call TRBJ2-2; 9 bases fit TRBD1. The ends lost 3 bases at V and 3 bases at J; junction bases unmatched: 3. The length of the CDR3 is 15 residues. Germline CDR1 and CDR2: SGHRS and YFSETQ. CDR3 in amino acids: CASSWTGEYTGELFF. The CDR3 DNA reads TGCGCCAGCAGCTGGACAGGGGAATACACCGGGGAGCTGTTTTTT. Based on the CDR3 plus reference TRBV5-1 and TRBJ2-2, the full variable domain is KAGVTQTPRYLIKTRGQQVTLSCSPISGHRSVSWYQQTPGQGLQFLFEYFSETQRNKGNFPGRFSGRQFSNSRSEMNVSTLELGDSALYLCASSWTGEYTGELFFGEGSRLTVL.